These 22 T cell receptor beta chains were all obtained from the same sample, sequenced in a study of shared clonotypes between healthy human individuals. Positive CCR7 selection of CD45RO-negative cells yielded the naive CD8 cells, and terminally differentiated effector memory CD45RA+ cells were excluded. Profiled with immunoSEQ multiplex PCR; TCRdb holds only in-frame clones, not every one. Among roughly 1,800,000 clones listed, approximately 94% were seen once. The sequenced sample consisted of naive CD8+ T cells sorted from blood. The receptors originated from a man aged 18 to 29 in good health.

Details on this clone: The sample holds other DNA sequences that translate to the same CDR3. This chain joins TRBV4-1 and TRBJ2-7; possible D gene TRBD1, 6 bases. The CDR3 has 16 amino acids. V lost 1 base and J lost 0, with 13 bases in between. Germline CDR1 reads MGHRA; CDR2 reads YSYEKL. The CDR3 region is CASSQVSGTFSYEQYF. The DNA of the CDR3 is TGCGCCAGCAGCCAAGTCTCCGGGACATTCTCCTACGAGCAGTACTTC.

The rearrangement joins TRBV7-9 to TRBJ1-1; unclear D gene. Germline V gives CDR1 SEHNR, CDR2 FQNEAQ (reference sequence). Trimming took off 3 bases at V and 5 bases at J, with 13 bases between the two ends. This CDR3 has 14 amino acids. The CDR3 DNA is TGTGCCAGCAGCTTTAACTATGAGGTGACTGAAGCTTTCTTT. Translation gives CASSFNYEVTEAFF. The full variable domain, completed using reference TRBV7-9 and TRBJ1-1, is DTGVSQNPRHKITKRGQNVTFRCDPISEHNRLYWYRQTLGQGPEFLTYFQNEAQLEKSRLLSDRFSAERPKGSFSTLEIQRTEQGDSAMYLCASSFNYEVTEAFFGQGTRLTVV.

V and J are TRBV7-9 and TRBJ2-1; 8 nucleotides align to TRBD2. Germline CDR1 is SEHNR and CDR2 is FQNEAQ (reference sequence). The CDR3 contains 16 residues. With 0 bases clipped from V and 8 bases from J, the junction kept 9 bases outside the gene matches. CDR3 protein: CASSLAFGREGHEQFF. The DNA of the CDR3 is TGTGCCAGCAGCTTAGCTTTTGGTCGGGAGGGCCATGAGCAGTTCTTC.

V and J are TRBV5-6 and TRBJ2-1; 7 nucleotides align to TRBD2. The V segment lost 1 base and the J segment 2 bases; nucleotides outside the gene matches: 6. This CDR3 is built from 16 residues. The germline V gene encodes CDR1 SGHDT and CDR2 YYEEEE. The CDR3 nucleotides are TGTGCCAGCAGCTTGATGTTGCGGGAGCCCTACAATGAGCAGTTCTTC. It translates to CASSLMLREPYNEQFF.

The chain employs TRBV27 and TRBJ2-7; TRBD1 matches at 7 bases. The CDR3 is made up of 14 amino acids. CDR1 and CDR2 from the germline V gene are MNHEY and SMNVEV (reference sequence). V shed 7 bases, J shed 2 bases, and the junction held 8 bases outside the gene matches. In DNA form, the CDR3 reads TGTGCCAGCAACAACAGGGGAAGCGCCTACGAGCAGTACTTC. Translating gives CASNNRGSAYEQYF.

Note on this clone: This specimen includes other DNA sequences encoding the same CDR3. The chain combines TRBV18 with TRBJ1-2, with TRBD1 identical over 8 bases. Germline assignment: CDR1 KGHSH and CDR2 LQKENI. Trimming removed 2 bases from V and 3 bases from J; junction bases left unmatched: 2. The CDR3 length is 14 residues. The chain's CDR3 is CASSPDRGDYGYTF. The CDR3 region has the DNA TGTGCCAGCTCACCAGACAGGGGTGACTATGGCTACACCTTC.

The J gene is TRBJ1-1, the V gene TRBV4-1; maybe TRBD1 (6 bases). V was cut by 5 bases and J by 2 bases, with 12 bases left in between. CDR1 is MGHRA, CDR2 YSYEKL, per germline. The CDR3 loop spans 14 amino acids. In nucleotides, the CDR3 is TGCGCCAGCAGCAAAAGTGGGGGCAACACTGAAGCTTTCTTT. It specifies CASSKSGGNTEAFF.

The rearrangement joins TRBV7-6 to TRBJ1-1; no clear D. This CDR3 has 15 residues. Deletions cut 2 bases from V and 7 bases from J, with 17 bases between. Germline CDR1 reads SGHVS; CDR2 reads FNYEAQ. The CDR3 DNA reads as TGTGCCAGCAGCTTATTGACGGACGAGGCCGGTGAAGCTTTCTTT. It encodes CASSLLTDEAGEAFF.

The chain is built from TRBV15 and TRBJ2-7, with 10 bases matching TRBD1. CDR1 and CDR2 (germline): LNHNV, YYDKDF (reference sequence). The CDR3 is made up of 13 amino acids. CDR3 amino acids: CATGTGVTYEQYF. The CDR3, as DNA: TGTGCAACCGGGACAGGGGTTACCTACGAGCAGTACTTC.

This chain links TRBV7-9 with TRBJ2-7; D unresolved. The CDR3 contains 15 residues. The germline V gene has CDR1 SEHNR and CDR2 FQNEAQ (reference sequence). The germline V and J ends were trimmed by 0 bases and 0 bases, with 9 bases remaining between them. CDR3 coding DNA: TGTGCCAGCAGCTTAGCCGTCAGCCTCTCCTACGAGCAGTACTTC. Its protein product is CASSLAVSLSYEQYF.

V gene TRBV15 combines with J gene TRBJ2-7, with 8 bases aligning to TRBD1. J was trimmed by 5 bases and V by 5 bases; bases with no gene match: 20. CDR3 length: 18 amino acids. CDR1 and CDR2 (germline): LNHNV, YYDKDF (reference sequence). The CDR3 coding sequence is TGTGCCACCAGCCCCCAAGGAGGGCAGGGGGCATGGGAGGACGAGCAGTACTTC. Translation gives CATSPQGGQGAWEDEQYF.

CDR3 in amino acids: CASSLHGSSYEQYF. The CDR3 DNA reads as TGTGCCAGCAGTTTGCACGGCAGCTCCTACGAGCAGTACTTC. The rearrangement uses TRBV6-5 and TRBJ2-7, with no clear D. V dropped 4 bases and J dropped 0 bases, with 10 bases sitting between them. The CDR3 extends over 14 amino acids. CDR1 is MNHEY, CDR2 SVGAGI, per germline.

The chain couples TRBV7-9 to TRBJ2-7, with no clear D. V was pared by 6 bases and J by 3 bases, with 12 bases between. The CDR3 runs 13 residues. In germline, CDR1 is SEHNR, CDR2 FQNEAQ (reference sequence). This chain's CDR3 is CASRSGDNYEQYF. DNA of the CDR3: TGTGCCAGCAGGTCCGGCGACAACTACGAGCAGTACTTC.

This chain uses TRBV27 with TRBJ1-6; D remains unclear. CDR1 and CDR2 (germline): MNHEY, SMNVEV (reference sequence). The V end was cut by 2 bases, the J end by 5 bases, with 4 bases between. CDR3 size: 13 residues. In DNA, the CDR3 is TGTGCCAGCAGTTTAATGGATAATTCACCCCTCCACTTT. Translating it yields CASSLMDNSPLHF.

On this clone: Other DNA sequences within the sample encode an identical CDR3. CDR3 DNA sequence: TGCGCCAGCAGCCAAGACCCAGAAGAGACCCAGTACTTC. It translates to CASSQDPEETQYF. V is TRBV4-1 and J is TRBJ2-5; D remains unclear. V lost 0 bases and J lost 3, with 5 bases in between. The CDR3 extends over 13 amino acids. CDR1 is MGHRA and CDR2 is YSYEKL in the germline V gene.

The chain couples TRBV21-1 to TRBJ2-2; the table assigns TRBD2, which was not confirmed against the DNA. TRBV21-1 corresponds to a pseudogene. The CDR3 spans 21 residues. The CDR3 DNA sequence: TGTGCCAGCAGCAAACCTCCCCTGGCGGCTAGCGGGAGTCTGGGGACCGGGGAGCTGTTTTTT. Translated, it gives CASSKPPLAASGSLGTGELFF.

V and J are TRBV7-9 and TRBJ2-1, with D maybe TRBD1 (5 bases). Germline V gives CDR1 SEHNR, CDR2 FQNEAQ (reference sequence). CDR3 size: 12 residues. The germline V and J ends were trimmed by 8 bases and 7 bases, with 12 bases remaining between them. The CDR3 region is CASGQTWNEQFF. The CDR3 coding sequence is TGTGCCAGCGGACAAACTTGGAATGAGCAGTTCTTC.

This clone was counted a few times. Other DNA sequences from this sample encode an identical CDR3 as well. The J gene is TRBJ2-1, the V gene TRBV9; the D gene is possibly TRBD2 (6 bases). The CDR3 length is 15 residues. Germline loops: CDR1 SGDLS, CDR2 YYNGEE. Trimming shortened V by 1 base and J by 0 bases, and 8 bases separated the two germline ends. The DNA of the CDR3 is TGTGCCAGCAGCGTAACCGGGAGCTCCTACAATGAGCAGTTCTTC. This gives the protein CASSVTGSSYNEQFF.

In its sample, this clone was seen once. The chain carries TRBV11-2 and TRBJ2-1; 7 bases align to TRBD2. This CDR3 has 16 residues. Germline V gene data show CDR1 as SGHAT and CDR2 as FQNNGV. J was trimmed by 0 bases and V by 7 bases; bases with no gene match: 9. CDR3: CASTLGAGTSYNEQFF. CDR3 DNA: TGTGCCAGCACCCTCGGAGCGGGGACCTCCTACAATGAGCAGTTCTTC.

The rearrangement joins TRBV7-9 to TRBJ2-7; TRBD2 matches at 12 bases. Germline values: CDR1 SEHNR, CDR2 FQNEAQ (reference sequence). J lost 5 bases, V lost 5 bases, and 10 bases had no gene match. The CDR3 length is 16 residues. The CDR3 protein is CASSDQRTSGDHEQYF. As DNA, the CDR3 is TGTGCCAGCAGCGACCAGCGGACTAGCGGGGACCACGAGCAGTACTTC.

The chain is built from TRBV11-2 and TRBJ2-3, with 14 bases lining up with TRBD2. The germline V gene encodes CDR1 SGHAT and CDR2 FQNNGV. The junction had 10 bases not matched to a gene; V was cut back by 5 bases and J by 6 bases. CDR3 length: 17 residues. The CDR3 loop reads CASSAPGLAGVRDTQYF. CDR3 nucleotides: TGTGCCAGCAGCGCCCCGGGACTAGCGGGAGTTAGGGATACGCAGTATTTT.

The chain recombines TRBV29-1 with TRBJ2-2; D ambiguous. Germline CDR1 is SQVTM and CDR2 is ANQGSEA. The CDR3 is 13 amino acids. V lost 6 bases, J lost 0 bases, and 8 bases lay in between. CDR3 bases: TGCAGCGTGGACCGGGCGAACACCGGGGAGCTGTTTTTT. It is translated as CSVDRANTGELFF.